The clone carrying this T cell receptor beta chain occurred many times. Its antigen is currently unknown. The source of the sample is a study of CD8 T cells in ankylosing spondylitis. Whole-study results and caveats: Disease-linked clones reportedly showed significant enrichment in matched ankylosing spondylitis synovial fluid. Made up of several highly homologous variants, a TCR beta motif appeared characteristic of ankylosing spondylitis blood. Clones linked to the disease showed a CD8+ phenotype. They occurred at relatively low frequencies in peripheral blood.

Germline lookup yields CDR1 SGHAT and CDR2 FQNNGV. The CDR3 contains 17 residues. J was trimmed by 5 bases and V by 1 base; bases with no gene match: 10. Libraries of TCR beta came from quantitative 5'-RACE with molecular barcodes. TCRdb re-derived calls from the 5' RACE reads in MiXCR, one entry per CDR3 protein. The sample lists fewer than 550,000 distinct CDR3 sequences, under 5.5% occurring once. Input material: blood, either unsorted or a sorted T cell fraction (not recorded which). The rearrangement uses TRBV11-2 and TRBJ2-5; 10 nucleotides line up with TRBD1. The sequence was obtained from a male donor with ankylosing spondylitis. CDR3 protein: CASSLVPGQGTWETQYF. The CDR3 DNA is TGTGCCAGCAGCTTAGTTCCGGGACAGGGGACGTGGGAGACCCAGTACTTC.